These 10 T cell receptor beta chains were all obtained from the same sample, sequenced in a study of shared clonotypes between healthy human individuals. Measured with immunoSEQ multiplex PCR; TCRdb has only the in-frame clones, and not every one. Of about 680,000 clones in the sample, approximately 74% were seen once. The material sequenced was memory CD4+ T cells sorted from blood. Described subset: CD45RA-negative fraction. Source of these receptors: a young woman in good health.

The chain employs TRBV6-5 and TRBJ1-2; no definite D call. The germline V gene has CDR1 MNHEY and CDR2 SVGAGI. The length of the CDR3 is 13 residues. Trimming left V 2 bases short and J 8 bases short, with 12 bases between. The CDR3 nucleotides are TGTGCCAGCAGTTACGAAGGAATGGGAGGCTACACCTTC. Its translation is CASSYEGMGGYTF.

V and J are TRBV19 and TRBJ2-7, with 9 bases identical to TRBD2. The CDR3 runs 16 residues. V lost 5 bases to trimming and J lost 3 bases; unmatched junction nucleotides: 11. In germline, CDR1 is LNHDA, CDR2 SQIVND (reference sequence). Here the CDR3 DNA reads TGTGCCAGTAGTTTTCGGTCTAGCGGGACTCTCTACGAGCAGTACTTC. This codes for CASSFRSSGTLYEQYF. The variable domain in full, with the rest retrieved from reference TRBV19 and TRBJ2-7, is DGGITQSPKYLFRKEGQNVTLSCEQNLNHDAMYWYRQDPGQGLRLIYYSQIVNDFQKGDIAEGYSVSREKKESFPLTVTSAQKNPTAFYLCASSFRSSGTLYEQYFGPGTRLTVT.

The genes are TRBV10-3 and TRBJ2-5, with no clear D. The J call may be incorrect, as the DNA end agrees better with TRBJ2-7. The CDR3 covers 12 residues. Germline V lookup: CDR1 ENHRY, CDR2 SYGVKD. CDR3 DNA: TGTGCCATCAGTGAGCCTTCCTACGAGCAGTACTTC. Translated, it gives CAISEPSYEQYF.

V and J are TRBV5-1 and TRBJ2-2, with 7 nucleotides matching TRBD1. Trimming cost V 2 bases and J 6 bases; bases outside gene matches: 1. Germline lookup yields CDR1 SGHRS and CDR2 YFSETQ. The CDR3 loop spans 13 amino acids. The CDR3 nucleotides read TGCGCCAGCAGCTTCGACAGGGCCGGGGAGCTGTTTTTT. This encodes CASSFDRAGELFF.

V usage is TRBV2 and J usage is TRBJ2-1, with 11 bases aligning to TRBD2. The V segment lost 6 bases and the J segment 8 bases; nucleotides outside the gene matches: 12. The CDR3 runs 16 residues. Germline CDR1 SNHLY, CDR2 FYNNEI. The CDR3 DNA reads as TGTGCCAGCAGAGGCCAGACTAGCGGGATATTCGATGAGCAGTTCTTC. Amino acids: CASRGQTSGIFDEQFF.

In its sample, this clone was seen a few times. The rearrangement uses TRBV7-9 and TRBJ1-1; 7 nucleotides match TRBD1. CDR3 size: 14 residues. The germline V gene encodes CDR1 SEHNR and CDR2 FQNEAQ (reference sequence). V lost 3 bases and J lost 6; bases outside the gene matches: 7. CDR3 bases: TGTGCCAGCAGCTTGTCCGGGACAGAGGCTGAAGCTTTCTTT. This codes for CASSLSGTEAEAFF.

The chain has TRBV11-3 and TRBJ2-3; TRBD1 agrees at 11 bases. In germline, CDR1 is SGHNT, CDR2 YENEEA. The trim removed 5 bases at V and 3 bases at J, leaving 4 bases unmatched. The CDR3 sequence is 15 residues long. In DNA form, the CDR3 reads TGTGCCAGCAGCCCCGGACAGGGGGCTACAGATACGCAGTATTTT. Translation: CASSPGQGATDTQYF. The full variable domain, in which reference TRBV11-3 and TRBJ2-3 provide the parts outside the CDR3, is EAGVVQSPRYKIIEKKQPVAFWCNPISGHNTLYWYLQNLGQGPELLIRYENEEAVDDSQLPKDRFSAERLKGVDSTLKIQPAELGDSAVYLCASSPGQGATDTQYFGPGTRLTVL.

The chain combines TRBV11-3 with TRBJ2-7; 7 nucleotides match TRBD1. The germline CDR1 and CDR2 sequences are SGHNT and YENEEA. This CDR3 is built from 12 residues. The ends lost 5 bases at V and 5 bases at J; junction bases unmatched: 3. In DNA form, the CDR3 reads TGTGCCAGCAGCCCAACAGGGGACGAGCAGTACTTC. Translating gives CASSPTGDEQYF.

CDR3 loop: CASSLAATDTQYF. DNA for the CDR3: TGTGCCAGCAGTTTAGCGGCCACAGATACGCAGTATTTT. The chain links TRBV28 to TRBJ2-3, with D unresolved. Trimming cost V 2 bases and J 2 bases, with 5 bases left between them. CDR1 and CDR2 from the germline V gene are MDHEN and SYDVKM. There are 13 residues in the CDR3.

The chain joins TRBV5-1 to TRBJ2-5, with TRBD1 identical over 7 bases. Losses at the gene ends were 0 bases for V and 4 bases for J; bases not matched to a gene: 3. The CDR3 extends over 14 amino acids. Germline V gene lookup returns CDR1 SGHRS and CDR2 YFSETQ. The CDR3 region is CASSLDRGRETQYF. The DNA of the CDR3 is TGCGCCAGCAGCTTGGATAGGGGGCGAGAGACCCAGTACTTC.